This T cell receptor beta chain was retrieved from a study of beta chain features in type 1 diabetes. General observations from the study: A cDNA-based sequencing approach could over-represent cells with high TCR expression. Whether TCRB rearrangement is influenced by HLA type went unresolved here.

On this clone itself: Its antigen is unidentified.

Germline V CDR1 and CDR2: MNHEY, SVGAGI. Deletions cut 2 bases from V and 0 bases from J, with 8 bases between. This CDR3 is built from 14 residues. Expressed TCRB transcripts were sequenced after all isolated RNA was converted to cDNA. Clones were sequenced by immunoSEQ multiplex PCR, and TCRdb holds only the in-frame ones, with some missing. This repertoire shows just over 600,000 clones, 15% to 17% found once; its top ten account for about 0.097%. The TCR was taken from a man aged 18 to 30 in good health. The V gene is TRBV6-5, the J gene TRBJ2-7; D remains unclear. Source material: naive CD4+ T cells from blood. CDR3 residues: CASSYIQASYEQYF. The CDR3 DNA is TGTGCCAGCAGTTACATTCAAGCCTCCTACGAGCAGTACTTC.